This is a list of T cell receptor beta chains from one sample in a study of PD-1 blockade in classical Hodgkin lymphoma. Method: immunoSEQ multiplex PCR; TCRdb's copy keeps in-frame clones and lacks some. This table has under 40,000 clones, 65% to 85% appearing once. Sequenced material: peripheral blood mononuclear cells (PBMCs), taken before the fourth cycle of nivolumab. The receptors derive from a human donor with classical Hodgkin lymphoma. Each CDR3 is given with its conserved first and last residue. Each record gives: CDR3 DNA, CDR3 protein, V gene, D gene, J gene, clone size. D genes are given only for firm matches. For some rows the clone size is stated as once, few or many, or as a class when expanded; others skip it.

CDR3 DNA: TGTGCCTGGAATTCGGCCCTCTATGGCTACACCTTC
CDR3 protein: CAWNSALYGYTF
V gene: TRBV30
D gene: .
J gene: TRBJ1-2
clone size: .

CDR3 DNA: TGTGCCAGCAGTTACCACCAACAGAAGGCCTATGGCTACACCTTC
CDR3 protein: CASSYHQQKAYGYTF
V gene: TRBV6-5
D gene: .
J gene: TRBJ1-2
clone size: .

CDR3 DNA: TGTGCCAGCAGCTCACAGGGTTGGACTGAAGCTTTCTTT
CDR3 protein: CASSSQGWTEAFF
V gene: TRBV7-3
D gene: .
J gene: TRBJ1-1
clone size: .

CDR3 DNA: TGTGCCAGCAGCCAAGGTCGCAGGGAGTCTGGGGCCAACGTCCTGACTTTC
CDR3 protein: CASSQGRRESGANVLTF
V gene: TRBV14
D gene: .
J gene: TRBJ2-6
clone size: few

CDR3 DNA: TGTGCCAGCAGCTTGGAACTTCAATTGGGAATCGCAGATACGCAGTATTTT
CDR3 protein: CASSLELQLGIADTQYF
V gene: TRBV5-5
D gene: .
J gene: TRBJ2-3
clone size: medium-sized

CDR3 DNA: TGTGCCAGCAGCCGGGACAGGGATCAGCCCCAGCATTTT
CDR3 protein: CASSRDRDQPQHF
V gene: TRBV7-2
D gene: TRBD1
J gene: TRBJ1-5
clone size: .

CDR3 DNA: TGTGCCAGTAGTGCCGTGGGGGGCGGGAGCACAGATACGCAGTATTTT
CDR3 protein: CASSAVGGGSTDTQYF
V gene: TRBV19
D gene: .
J gene: TRBJ2-3
clone size: .

CDR3 DNA: TGCGCCAGCAGCCAAACCGGGAGACAGCATGAGCAGTTCTTC
CDR3 protein: CASSQTGRQHEQFF
V gene: TRBV4-3
D gene: .
J gene: TRBJ2-1
clone size: .

CDR3 DNA: TGTGCCAGTTCGGAAGAGGCCGGGGCAGATACGCAGTATTTT
CDR3 protein: CASSEEAGADTQYF
V gene: TRBV9
D gene: .
J gene: TRBJ2-3
clone size: .

CDR3 DNA: TGTGCCAGTAGCCTGGGCAGGGGGGCTATCGCTGAAGCTTTCTTT
CDR3 protein: CASSLGRGAIAEAFF
V gene: TRBV19
D gene: TRBD1
J gene: TRBJ1-1
clone size: .

CDR3 DNA: TGTGCCAGCAGCTTGGGATCCCAACGTCGAGCTTTCTTT
CDR3 protein: CASSLGSQRRAFF
V gene: TRBV7-2
D gene: .
J gene: TRBJ1-1
clone size: .

CDR3 DNA: TGTGCCAGTGGCCGGGCCCTCCGGGCCTATGGCTACACCTTC
CDR3 protein: CASGRALRAYGYTF
V gene: TRBV19
D gene: .
J gene: TRBJ1-2
clone size: .

CDR3 DNA: TGTGCCAGTAGTCTGGACAGGGAGGAGACCCAGTACTTC
CDR3 protein: CASSLDREETQYF
V gene: TRBV19
D gene: TRBD1
J gene: TRBJ2-5
clone size: .

CDR3 DNA: TGTGCCAGCAGCCACGACAGAAGAACTGAAGCTTTCTTT
CDR3 protein: CASSHDRRTEAFF
V gene: TRBV4-2
D gene: .
J gene: TRBJ1-1
clone size: .

CDR3 DNA: TGTGCCAGCAGCCAAGACAGACTCTACACCGGGGAGCTGTTTTTT
CDR3 protein: CASSQDRLYTGELFF
V gene: TRBV7-8
D gene: .
J gene: TRBJ2-2
clone size: .

CDR3 DNA: TGCGCCAGCAGCCTGGCGGGGACGGCGAACACCGGGGAGCTGTTTTTT
CDR3 protein: CASSLAGTANTGELFF
V gene: TRBV5-1
D gene: .
J gene: TRBJ2-2
clone size: .

CDR3 DNA: TGTGCCAGCAGCCCTCGGGGAGGAATGAGGTCCTACAATGAGCAGTTCTTC
CDR3 protein: CASSPRGGMRSYNEQFF
V gene: TRBV9
D gene: .
J gene: TRBJ2-1
clone size: .

CDR3 DNA: TGTGCCAGCTCTCAGGGGGGACAGGGGTATAATTCACCCCTCCACTTT
CDR3 protein: CASSQGGQGYNSPLHF
V gene: TRBV9
D gene: TRBD1
J gene: TRBJ1-6
clone size: once

CDR3 DNA: TGTGCCAGCAGCTTGGGTAGCCGGGGGGGCGTCCAAGAGACCCAGTACTTC
CDR3 protein: CASSLGSRGGVQETQYF
V gene: TRBV5-4
D gene: TRBD2
J gene: TRBJ2-5
clone size: .

CDR3 DNA: TGTGCCAGCAGCCCTGGACAGGGAAATCAGCCCCAGCATTTT
CDR3 protein: CASSPGQGNQPQHF
V gene: TRBV7-2
D gene: TRBD1
J gene: TRBJ1-5
clone size: .

CDR3 DNA: TGTGCCAGCAGCTTAGGGACAGGGAGTCTTAATGAGCAGTTCTTC
CDR3 protein: CASSLGTGSLNEQFF
V gene: TRBV11-3
D gene: TRBD1
J gene: TRBJ2-1
clone size: .

CDR3 DNA: TGTGCCAGCAGCACGGGACAGCACGAGCAGTACTTC
CDR3 protein: CASSTGQHEQYF
V gene: TRBV7-9
D gene: TRBD1
J gene: TRBJ2-7
clone size: .

CDR3 DNA: TGTGCCAGCAGTGTCACTGTTAGCTCCTACGAGCAGTACTTC
CDR3 protein: CASSVTVSSYEQYF
V gene: TRBV6-4
D gene: .
J gene: TRBJ2-7
clone size: .

CDR3 DNA: TGCGCCAGCAGCCATACCCCGGGGGCAGGGACCGGGGAGCTGTTTTTT
CDR3 protein: CASSHTPGAGTGELFF
V gene: TRBV4-3
D gene: .
J gene: TRBJ2-2
clone size: .

CDR3 DNA: TGTGCCAGCAGTCCCAGACTTAATCAGCCCCAGCATTTT
CDR3 protein: CASSPRLNQPQHF
V gene: TRBV28
D gene: .
J gene: TRBJ1-5
clone size: .

CDR3 DNA: TGTGCCAGCAGCCTACGACTAGCGGGAGGGCACGGGGAGCTGTTTTTT
CDR3 protein: CASSLRLAGGHGELFF
V gene: TRBV27
D gene: TRBD2
J gene: TRBJ2-2
clone size: .

CDR3 DNA: TGTGCCAGCAGTCCCCCAGGGGGATCTACGGCCCAGCATTTT
CDR3 protein: CASSPPGGSTAQHF
V gene: TRBV28
D gene: TRBD1
J gene: TRBJ1-5
clone size: once

CDR3 DNA: TGCGCCAGCAGCCGAGGACGTACGAACACTGAAGCTTTCTTT
CDR3 protein: CASSRGRTNTEAFF
V gene: TRBV4-3
D gene: .
J gene: TRBJ1-1
clone size: .

CDR3 DNA: TGTGCCTCGACAGGGGAAGGCTACACCTTC
CDR3 protein: CASTGEGYTF
V gene: TRBV30
D gene: TRBD1
J gene: TRBJ1-2
clone size: few

CDR3 DNA: TGCGCCAGCAGTGGGCATCCCAACACCGGGGAGCTGTTTTTT
CDR3 protein: CASSGHPNTGELFF
V gene: TRBV4-3
D gene: .
J gene: TRBJ2-2
clone size: .

CDR3 DNA: TGTGCCAGCCACACAGGCGTCCCACGGGGGCAGTACTTC
CDR3 protein: CASHTGVPRGQYF
V gene: TRBV2
D gene: .
J gene: TRBJ2-7
clone size: .

CDR3 DNA: TGTGCCAGCTCACCATCCGGGGGGGCGGAGACCCAGTACTTC
CDR3 protein: CASSPSGGAETQYF
V gene: TRBV18
D gene: TRBD2
J gene: TRBJ2-5
clone size: .

CDR3 DNA: TGTGCCACCAGCGGCGACAGGGGCCCCTACGAGCAGTACTTC
CDR3 protein: CATSGDRGPYEQYF
V gene: TRBV15
D gene: TRBD1
J gene: TRBJ2-7
clone size: .

CDR3 DNA: TGTGCCAGCAGCCAAGGCCAGGGGTACTCTGGAAACACCATATATTTT
CDR3 protein: CASSQGQGYSGNTIYF
V gene: TRBV14
D gene: .
J gene: TRBJ1-3
clone size: .

CDR3 DNA: TGTGCCACCAGCAGAGACCCCCCTTTCTTCGCTTTCTTT
CDR3 protein: CATSRDPPFFAFF
V gene: TRBV15
D gene: .
J gene: TRBJ1-1
clone size: .

CDR3 DNA: TGTGCCAGCAGTTTTGCGGCCTCGAGTGAGACCCAGTACTTC
CDR3 protein: CASSFAASSETQYF
V gene: TRBV6-5
D gene: .
J gene: TRBJ2-5
clone size: .

CDR3 DNA: TGTGCCAGCTCACCACCGAGGGGTGAGGGAGGTCCAGATACGCAGTATTTT
CDR3 protein: CASSPPRGEGGPDTQYF
V gene: TRBV18
D gene: .
J gene: TRBJ2-3
clone size: .

CDR3 DNA: TGCGCCAGCAGTTTCGGGGGGGCTGAAGCTTTCTTT
CDR3 protein: CASSFGGAEAFF
V gene: TRBV10-2
D gene: .
J gene: TRBJ1-1
clone size: .

CDR3 DNA: TGTGCCAGCAGAAGAGAAGAAAGCTCCTACGAGCAGTACTTC
CDR3 protein: CASRREESSYEQYF
V gene: TRBV28
D gene: .
J gene: TRBJ2-7
clone size: .

CDR3 DNA: TGTGCCAGCAGCCCCTACGGGGAACAGCAGTTCTTC
CDR3 protein: CASSPYGEQQFF
V gene: TRBV11-2
D gene: .
J gene: TRBJ2-1
clone size: .

CDR3 DNA: TGTGCCAGCAGCTTAGGGTCGGAGACCGGGGAGCTGTTTTTT
CDR3 protein: CASSLGSETGELFF
V gene: TRBV7-6
D gene: .
J gene: TRBJ2-2
clone size: .

CDR3 DNA: TGTGCCAGCAAGGAGGCCGCTAACTATGGCTACACCTTC
CDR3 protein: CASKEAANYGYTF
V gene: TRBV28
D gene: .
J gene: TRBJ1-2
clone size: .

CDR3 DNA: TGTGCCAGCAGGACGGGGAGGGTAGGCTTTGGCTACACCTTC
CDR3 protein: CASRTGRVGFGYTF
V gene: TRBV6-5
D gene: .
J gene: TRBJ1-2
clone size: .

CDR3 DNA: TGTGCCAGCAGTGGGACAGTCTATGGCTACACCTTC
CDR3 protein: CASSGTVYGYTF
V gene: TRBV25-1
D gene: .
J gene: TRBJ1-2
clone size: .

CDR3 DNA: TGTGCCAGTAGCGGGGGGGCCAGTAATGAGCAGTTCTTC
CDR3 protein: CASSGGASNEQFF
V gene: TRBV2
D gene: TRBD2
J gene: TRBJ2-1
clone size: .

CDR3 DNA: TGTGCCAGCAGTCCGCCCGAAGAGACCCAGTACTTC
CDR3 protein: CASSPPEETQYF
V gene: TRBV28
D gene: .
J gene: TRBJ2-5
clone size: .